This section outlines one TCR beta chain sequence together with its context. Antigen: not known. Using its own MiXCR run on the 5' RACE reads, TCRdb lists one record per CDR3 protein. The sample consists of some 330,000 distinct CDR3 sequences, approximately 8.7% of them appearing once. The CDR3 spans 12 residues. Germline CDR1 reads SQVTM; CDR2 reads ANQGSEA. Trimming removed 4 bases from V and 6 bases from J, with 10 bases in between. This entry comes from a study of identical twins. Findings and limits, study-wide: Twin sharing of out-of-frame TCR alpha was underestimated by models in monozygotic pairs.

The sample taken for sequencing was naive T cells sorted from blood. This chain links TRBV29-1 with TRBJ2-1; possible D gene TRBD1, 5 bases. The receptor comes from a woman in her forties or fifties in good health. Here the CDR3 reads CSVGQRGNEQFF. The CDR3 DNA follows: TGCAGCGTTGGGCAAAGGGGCAATGAGCAGTTCTTC.